What follows are 14 T cell receptor beta chains derived from one specimen sequenced in a study of post-analysis software for immune sequencing data. Study results and caveats: Patients carried roughly five TRBV segments more frequently than controls did, and TRBV5-6, TRBV5-1 and TRBV20-1 were among them.

Carried by the TCR beta cDNA libraries were unique molecular identifiers. Using its own MiXCR run on the PCR reads, TCRdb lists one record per CDR3 protein. Among fewer than 900,000 distinct CDR3 sequences listed, 46% were seen once. These TCRs' antigens remain unknown. Sequenced sample: blood. Every receptor here comes from a girl aged 5-17 years with multiple sclerosis.

Comment on this clonotype: At one boundary the junction diverges from the germline segment, which might be a read error. The chain combines TRBV12-3 or TRBV12-4 with TRBJ1-2; D gene ambiguous. This CDR3 is 13 amino acids long. The CDR3 spells CAGSLWGVRGYTF. Here the CDR3 DNA reads TGTGCCGGCAGTCTTTGGGGAGTAAGGGGCTACACCTTC.

This clonotype was counted a few times. The CDR3 DNA sequence: TGCGCCAGCAGTTACGAGAATCAGCCCCAGCATTTT. This encodes CASSYENQPQHF. V is TRBV10-2 and J is TRBJ1-5; no firm D call. The CDR3 is 12 amino acids. V gave up 5 bases and J gave up 4 bases, with 6 bases separating them. Germline V gives CDR1 WSHSY, CDR2 SAAADI.

This clonotype came up a few times. The chain employs TRBV7-9 and TRBJ2-7; 8 nucleotides agree with TRBD2. J gave up 2 bases and V 3 bases, and 9 bases lay outside the gene matches. The germline CDR1 and CDR2 sequences are SEHNR and FQNEAQ (reference sequence). This CDR3 region has 16 residues. The CDR3 DNA sequence: TGTGCCAGCAGCTTCCCTCGGAATAGCGGGGCCTACGAGCAGTACTTC. Translated, it gives CASSFPRNSGAYEQYF.

V usage is TRBV15 and J usage is TRBJ1-2; possible D gene TRBD1, 5 bases. Germline CDR1 and CDR2: LNHNV and YYDKDF (reference sequence). The CDR3 consists of 15 residues. V was shortened by 0 bases and J by 2 bases, with 10 bases between the two germline ends. The CDR3, as DNA: TGTGCCACCAGCAGAGAGGCAGGGACCAACTATGGCTACACCTTC. It translates to CATSREAGTNYGYTF.

Turning to this clonotype: No DNA is shown, since the ends of the CDR3 on it are uncertain; the CDR3 is the one TCRdb lists. The chain joins TRBV5-1 to TRBJ2-2. Germline lookup yields CDR1 SGHRS and CDR2 YFSETQ. From its first to its last residue, the CDR3 has 20 amino acids. CDR3 sequence reads: CASRGNSVYEQYFGAGELFF.

This clonotype was observed many times. The gene calls are TRBV5-1 and TRBJ2-7, with D perhaps given as TRBD1 or TRBD2 (5 bases each). This CDR3 is built from 14 residues. V was cut by 4 bases and J by 2 bases, with 13 bases left in between. The germline V gene has CDR1 SGHRS and CDR2 YFSETQ. The CDR3, as DNA: TGCGCCAGCAGCCGGGACGGATCCGCCTACGAGCAGTACTTC. It codes for CASSRDGSAYEQYF. The full variable domain, completed using reference TRBV5-1 and TRBJ2-7, is KAGVTQTPRYLIKTRGQQVTLSCSPISGHRSVSWYQQTPGQGLQFLFEYFSETQRNKGNFPGRFSGRQFSNSRSEMNVSTLELGDSALYLCASSRDGSAYEQYFGPGTRLTVT.

This clonotype was counted a few times. The chain uses TRBV6-1 and TRBJ1-5, with D unresolved. Germline values: CDR1 MNHNS, CDR2 SASEGT. Trimming left V 4 bases short and J 3 bases short, with 10 bases between. There are 14 residues in the CDR3. This CDR3 reads CASSVSGNNQPQHF. CDR3 in DNA: TGTGCCAGCAGTGTTTCCGGAAACAATCAGCCCCAGCATTTT.

This chain links TRBV5-7 with TRBJ2-7; tentative D call: TRBD2 (5 bases). TRBV5-7 is treated as an ORF (open reading frame) with a function not yet certain. V dropped 4 bases and J dropped 3 bases, with 11 bases sitting between them. The CDR3 runs 13 residues. The CDR3 nucleotides read TGTGCCAGCAGCCCTCTGAGCGGCTACGAGCAGTACTTC. Protein: CASSPLSGYEQYF.

The chain couples TRBV12-3 or TRBV12-4 to TRBJ2-1; 14 bases map to TRBD2. The J segment lost 2 bases and the V segment lost 3 bases, leaving 3 bases of the junction unmatched. The CDR3 loop spans 17 amino acids. This CDR3 reads CASSFGTSGSTYNEQFF. The CDR3 DNA reads as TGTGCCAGCAGTTTCGGGACTAGCGGGAGTACCTACAATGAGCAGTTCTTC.

A few counts support this clonotype. The V call is TRBV24-1, the J call TRBJ1-2; no clear D gene. CDR3 length equals 15 residues. The V end lost 4 bases, the J end lost 1 base, and 12 bases lay between the germline ends. Germline V gene lookup returns CDR1 KGHDR and CDR2 SFDVKD. The chain's CDR3 is CATSDPNDGNYGYTF. DNA of the CDR3: TGTGCCACCAGTGACCCCAATGATGGTAACTATGGCTACACCTTC.

V usage is TRBV7-8 and J usage is TRBJ2-3, with 10 bases that match TRBD2. The junction had 6 bases not matched to a gene; V was cut back by 4 bases and J by 2 bases. Germline CDR1 and CDR2: SGHVS and FQNEAQ. This CDR3 has 16 residues. CDR3 sequence: CASSSPSGSLTDTQYF. The DNA for the CDR3 is TGTGCCAGCAGCTCCCCTAGCGGGAGCCTCACAGATACGCAGTATTTT.

In this sample, this clonotype turned up a few times. The chain has TRBV12-3 or TRBV12-4 and TRBJ2-4; D call uncertain. Trimming pared 3 bases from V and 0 bases from J, leaving 15 bases between. The CDR3 runs to 17 residues. The CDR3 DNA follows: TGTGCCAGCAGTTTTAGGGTGACACTTACAGCCAAAAACATTCAGTACTTC. It is translated as CASSFRVTLTAKNIQYF.

This clonotype was counted a few times. The gene calls are TRBV6-2 or TRBV6-3 and TRBJ2-5; 7 bases map to TRBD1. The CDR3 runs to 14 residues. Germline V gene lookup returns CDR1 MNHEY and CDR2 SVGEGT. Unmatched junction bases numbered 5, after V lost 4 bases and J lost 3 bases. CDR3: CASSSRGPEETQYF. The CDR3 nucleotides are TGTGCCAGCAGTTCAAGGGGGCCTGAAGAGACCCAGTACTTC.

V is TRBV18 and J is TRBJ2-1, with TRBD2 as a possible D gene (6 bases). Trimming pared 4 bases from V and 4 bases from J, leaving 11 bases between. Germline V lookup: CDR1 KGHSH, CDR2 LQKENI. The CDR3 contains 14 residues. This chain's CDR3 is CASSLLAQYNEQFF. The DNA of the CDR3 is TGTGCCAGCTCACTACTAGCCCAGTACAATGAGCAGTTCTTC.